This T cell receptor (beta chain) was identified in a study of CXCR3-negative and CXCR3-positive naive CD8 T cells. Overall study findings and caveats: Naive cells that were CXCR3-positive had more hydrophobic TRB CDR3s (compared with CXCR3-negative naive cells). TRB CDR3 properties were used to infer TCR strength, and surface CD5 was comparable between naive subsets. TRBV-TRBJ usage matched between naive CXCR3-negative and CXCR3-positive cells but not between memory cells.

Researchers prepared the TRB cDNA libraries using 5' RACE with UMI labels. TCRdb reprocessed the 5' RACE reads and reports one entry per CDR3 protein, with no DNA. The repertoire table contains about 120,000 distinct CDR3 sequences. Germline CDR1 and CDR2: MGHRA and YSYEKL. The CDR3 runs 18 residues. Regarding this clonotype: Antigen unknown.

Sequenced input: naive CXCR3+ CD8+ T cells from blood. Subset meaning: CD45RO-CCR7+CD27+CD95- naive CD8+ T cells expressing CXCR3 (TNR3+). The V and J genes are TRBV4-1 and TRBJ2-7; the D call of TRBD1 rests on TCRdb alone, since no DNA is present to check it. The origin of this receptor is a human donor in good health. Some clones in this sample may be carry-over from other donors' samples. CDR3 region: CASSQATSPMGLSYEQYF.